The 22 T cell receptor beta chains presented below share a single source sample, sequenced in a study of CD8 T cells in Susac syndrome. Reverse transcription of about 0.45 to 1 ug RNA was performed with random hexamers. One entry per CDR3 protein results from TCRdb running MiXCR on the immunoSEQ multiplex PCR reads. Here the sample spans fewer than 200,000 distinct CDR3 sequences, approximately 94% being singletons. Sequencing was performed on CD4+ T cells from PBMCs. The receptors stem from a human donor with Susac syndrome.

The chain has TRBV5-5 and TRBJ2-1, with 9 nucleotides matching TRBD2. V trimming: 0 bases; J trimming: 4 bases; junction bases outside the gene matches: 2. CDR1 and CDR2 (germline): SGHKS, YYEKEE (reference sequence). The CDR3 loop spans 15 amino acids. In DNA, the CDR3 is TGTGCCAGCAGCTTGGGTAGCGGGGGATACAATGAGCAGTTCTTC. Translating gives CASSLGSGGYNEQFF.

The chain links TRBV9 to TRBJ2-2; the match to TRBD1 covers 9 bases. From germline, CDR1 is SGDLS and CDR2 YYNGEE. J gave up 5 bases and V 3 bases, and 8 bases lay outside the gene matches. This CDR3 is built from 16 residues. The CDR3 loop is CASSDQRQGGTGELFF. The CDR3 DNA follows: TGTGCCAGCAGCGACCAGCGACAGGGGGGAACCGGGGAGCTGTTTTTT.

The J gene is TRBJ1-2, the V gene TRBV19; D gene uncertain. The CDR3 is 13 amino acids. In germline, CDR1 is LNHDA, CDR2 SQIVND (reference sequence). Trimming pared 3 bases from V and 8 bases from J, leaving 13 bases between. For the CDR3, the DNA is TGTGCCAGTAGTATTTTGGCTGTGCGGGGCTACACCTTC. It yields the protein CASSILAVRGYTF.

The genes are TRBV20-1 and TRBJ1-6, with D maybe TRBD1 (5 bases). The germline V and J ends were trimmed by 3 bases and 7 bases, with 10 bases remaining between them. Germline values: CDR1 DFQATT, CDR2 SNEGSKA (reference sequence). This CDR3 has 13 residues. In DNA form, the CDR3 reads TGCAGTGCTAGCGGAGGGGCCAATTCACCCCTCCACTTT. It codes for CSASGGANSPLHF.

The CDR3 here is CASSSAVGDQETQYF. The CDR3 nucleotides are TGTGCCAGCAGCTCGGCGGTAGGGGACCAAGAGACCCAGTACTTC. The rearrangement joins TRBV5-4 to TRBJ2-5; D is possibly TRBD1 (5 bases). The V end was cut by 3 bases, the J end by 0 bases, with 12 bases between. CDR3 size: 15 residues. Germline values: CDR1 SGHNT, CDR2 YYREEE (reference sequence).

The rearrangement links TRBV19 to TRBJ1-1; TRBD1 is a possible D gene (5 bases). V dropped 3 bases and J dropped 2 bases, with 7 bases sitting between them. CDR1 LNHDA and CDR2 SQIVND come from the germline V gene (reference sequence). This CDR3 has 13 residues. The CDR3 DNA reads TGTGCCAGTAGTATCGGACATAACACTGAAGCTTTCTTT. It specifies CASSIGHNTEAFF.

V gene TRBV4-2 combines with J gene TRBJ1-1, with unresolved D. CDR3 size: 15 residues. Germline CDR1 reads LGHNA; CDR2 reads YNFKEQ. V was pared by 0 bases and J by 0 bases, with 8 bases between. The DNA of the CDR3 is TGTGCCAGCAGCCAAGATCGAGGGATGAACACTGAAGCTTTCTTT. Protein product: CASSQDRGMNTEAFF.

V usage is TRBV12-3 or TRBV12-4 and J usage is TRBJ2-3; 7 bases match TRBD1. Losses at the gene ends were 6 bases for V and 2 bases for J; bases not matched to a gene: 5. CDR3 length: 14 residues. CDR3 sequence reads: CASRGDRLTDTQYF. In nucleotides, the CDR3 is TGTGCCAGCAGGGGGGACAGACTCACAGATACGCAGTATTTT.

The chain combines TRBV20-1 with TRBJ1-5; D is perhaps TRBD1 (5 bases). Deletions cut 6 bases from V and 4 bases from J, with 13 bases between. CDR3 length: 13 residues. The V gene's germline CDR1 is DFQATT and CDR2 SNEGSKA (reference sequence). DNA of the CDR3: TGCAGTGCGCGGGGACGGGGAAATCAGCCCCAGCATTTT. Translation gives CSARGRGNQPQHF.

J is TRBJ2-3 and V is TRBV20-1; tentative D call: TRBD2 (5 bases). The V gene's germline CDR1 is DFQATT and CDR2 SNEGSKA (reference sequence). The CDR3 is 15 residues long. V was clipped by 2 bases and J by 0 bases, with 12 bases between them. DNA of the CDR3: TGCAGTGCTAGAACGTCTAGCCTTAGCACAGATACGCAGTATTTT. It translates to CSARTSSLSTDTQYF.

The V call is TRBV20-1, the J call TRBJ2-3, with 7 bases lining up with TRBD2. Trimming at V came to 1 base and at J to 1 base, leaving 11 bases not matched to a gene. In germline, CDR1 is DFQATT, CDR2 SNEGSKA (reference sequence). The CDR3 extends over 17 amino acids. CDR3 nucleotides: TGCAGTGCTAGAGCCGGGACTAATGCGGGAGGCACAGATACGCAGTATTTT. Translation: CSARAGTNAGGTDTQYF.

The CDR3 reads CASSQDAGANSPLHF. CDR3 sequence (DNA): TGTGCCAGCAGCCAAGATGCGGGTGCTAATTCACCCCTCCACTTT. This sequence joins TRBV3-1 and TRBJ1-6; D call uncertain. The CDR3 has 15 amino acids. Germline values: CDR1 LGHDT, CDR2 YNNKEL (reference sequence). The V end lost 0 bases, the J end lost 6 bases, and 9 bases lay between the germline ends.

The chain recombines TRBV9 with TRBJ2-1; D might be TRBD1 (6 bases). The CDR3 has 15 amino acids. V lost 2 bases and J 0 bases, leaving 9 bases between the germline ends. From germline, CDR1 is SGDLS and CDR2 YYNGEE. The CDR3 nucleotides are TGTGCCAGCAGCGTTGGGGGCCTCTCCTACAATGAGCAGTTCTTC. Protein: CASSVGGLSYNEQFF.

Only a few counts were recorded for this clonotype. The chain uses TRBV19 and TRBJ1-5; D unresolved. CDR3 length equals 13 residues. Germline CDR1 is LNHDA and CDR2 is SQIVND (reference sequence). Deletions cut 4 bases from V and 3 bases from J, with 7 bases between. The CDR3: CASSTNLNQPQHF. DNA of the CDR3: TGTGCCAGTAGTACAAATCTCAATCAGCCCCAGCATTTT. Using reference TRBV19 and TRBJ1-5 for the parts outside the CDR3, the full variable domain is DGGITQSPKYLFRKEGQNVTLSCEQNLNHDAMYWYRQDPGQGLRLIYYSQIVNDFQKGDIAEGYSVSREKKESFPLTVTSAQKNPTAFYLCASSTNLNQPQHFGDGTRLSIL.

V gene TRBV12-3 or TRBV12-4 combines with J gene TRBJ1-5; D is ambiguous. Trimming shortened V by 6 bases and J by 0 bases, and 6 bases separated the two germline ends. There are 13 residues in the CDR3. The CDR3 DNA reads as TGTGCCAGCAGGGAGAATAGCAATCAGCCCCAGCATTTT. Translating gives CASRENSNQPQHF.

The chain links TRBV4-2 to TRBJ1-6; D is unresolved. CDR1 LGHNA and CDR2 YNFKEQ come from the germline V gene. V gave up 4 bases and J gave up 0 bases, with 13 bases separating them. There are 17 residues in the CDR3. CDR3 residues: CASSLERTGSYNSPLHF. The DNA of the CDR3 is TGTGCCAGCAGCCTAGAAAGAACGGGCTCCTATAATTCACCCCTCCACTTT.

V gene TRBV7-9 combines with J gene TRBJ1-4; a possible D gene is TRBD1 (5 bases). Germline V CDR1 and CDR2: SEHNR, FQNEAQ (reference sequence). The V and J ends lost 1 base and 5 bases respectively, with 11 bases between them. The CDR3 contains 15 residues. CDR3 DNA: TGTGCCAGCAGCTTAGGTGACAGCATGAATGAAAAACTGTTTTTT. This translates into CASSLGDSMNEKLFF.

The chain carries TRBV12-3 or TRBV12-4 and TRBJ1-1; D gene ambiguous. Trimming pared 7 bases from V and 1 base from J, leaving 10 bases between. CDR3 length equals 13 residues. As DNA, the CDR3 is TGTGCCAGCAACTTGGGTCCGAACACTGAAGCTTTCTTT. The encoded protein is CASNLGPNTEAFF.

This rearrangement joins TRBV25-1 to TRBJ2-7; TRBD2 matches 10 bases. The junction had 7 bases not matched to a gene; V was cut back by 8 bases and J by 6 bases. The CDR3 contains 13 residues. Germline V CDR1 and CDR2: MGHDK, SYGVNS. The CDR3 nucleotides are TGTGCCAGCGGGGGGGGACTAGCGACCGAGCAGTACTTC. Translation: CASGGGLATEQYF.

This chain uses TRBV3-1 with TRBJ1-5; no clear D. Germline V lookup: CDR1 LGHDT, CDR2 YNNKEL (reference sequence). V lost 0 bases and J lost 0, with 6 bases in between. The CDR3 is 15 amino acids. Here the CDR3 DNA reads TGTGCCAGCAGCCAAGATCCCGGTAGCAATCAGCCCCAGCATTTT. Translation: CASSQDPGSNQPQHF.

This chain connects TRBV5-1 to TRBJ2-6; D gene unclear. The V and J ends lost 7 bases and 4 bases respectively, with 6 bases between them. Germline V gives CDR1 SGHRS, CDR2 YFSETQ. The CDR3 consists of 12 residues. This CDR3 is CASGAGANVLTF. The CDR3 DNA sequence: TGCGCCAGCGGAGCGGGGGCCAACGTCCTGACTTTC.

The table lists this clonotype with a count of one. The J gene is TRBJ2-1, the V gene TRBV6-5, with D perhaps TRBD1 (6 bases). Germline values: CDR1 MNHEY, CDR2 SVGAGI. This CDR3 has 16 residues. V was clipped by 3 bases and J by 2 bases, with 14 bases between them. CDR3 DNA: TGTGCCAGCAGTTATGGTCGGGGACAAGCCTACAATGAGCAGTTCTTC. Residues: CASSYGRGQAYNEQFF.